The 20 T cell receptor beta chains below come from one sample, sequenced in a study of blood T cell repertoires in COVID-19. Using immunoSEQ multiplex PCR, the repertoire was profiled, and TCRdb retains in-frame clones only, with some absent. This table holds a few hundred thousand clones, roughly 88% found once. Sequencing was carried out using peripheral blood. Receptors were obtained from a man between 18 and 29 years old with active or convalescent COVID-19.

This chain links TRBV5-1 with TRBJ1-2, with 9 bases lining up with TRBD1. Losses at the gene ends were 2 bases for V and 8 bases for J; bases not matched to a gene: 10. This CDR3 contains 15 residues. Germline V gene sequence: CDR1 SGHRS, CDR2 YFSETQ. The CDR3 reads CASSLDTGGMGGYTF. The CDR3 DNA sequence: TGCGCCAGCAGCTTAGATACAGGGGGCATGGGAGGCTACACCTTC.

This sequence joins TRBV6-6 and TRBJ2-2; possibly TRBD1 for D (6 bases). CDR1 is MNHNY and CDR2 is SVGAGI in the germline V gene (reference sequence). The CDR3 is 15 residues long. Deletions cut 8 bases from V and 3 bases from J, with 16 bases between. The CDR3, as DNA: TGTGCCAGCGACCGAAAACAGGGTTACACCGGGGAGCTGTTTTTT. Translation gives CASDRKQGYTGELFF.

This clone was seen only once. This sequence joins TRBV10-2 and TRBJ1-4; 10 nucleotides align to TRBD1. The CDR3 loop spans 15 amino acids. V lost 0 bases and J lost 6; bases outside the gene matches: 1. Germline CDR1 reads WSHSY; CDR2 reads SAAADI. CDR3 bases: TGCGCCAGCAGTGAGTCGGGGACAGGGGATGAAAAACTGTTTTTT. Amino acids: CASSESGTGDEKLFF.

The rearrangement joins TRBV6-2 or TRBV6-3 to TRBJ1-1; 10 bases are shared with TRBD1. The CDR3 contains 15 residues. CDR1 and CDR2 from the germline V gene are MNHEY and SVGEGT. V was pared by 2 bases and J by 5 bases, with 5 bases of the junction left unmatched. Here the CDR3 reads CASSYPGQGGTEAFF. DNA of the CDR3: TGTGCCAGCAGTTACCCAGGACAGGGGGGGACTGAAGCTTTCTTT.

This chain links TRBV7-3 with TRBJ1-1, with unresolved D. Trimming left V 5 bases short and J 1 base short, with 8 bases between. In germline, CDR1 is SGHTA, CDR2 FQGTGA. The CDR3 is 13 residues long. DNA of the CDR3: TGTGCCAGCAGCCATTACAGGAACACTGAAGCTTTCTTT. Translation gives CASSHYRNTEAFF.

The gene calls are TRBV28 and TRBJ2-7; weak D call: TRBD2 (6 bases). The germline gives CDR1 MDHEN, CDR2 SYDVKM. V was cut by 3 bases and J by 4 bases, with 16 bases left in between. The CDR3 has 15 amino acids. DNA of the CDR3: TGTGCCAGCAGTTTGGAACCGGGGAGGCGGTACGAGCAGTACTTC. Encoded protein: CASSLEPGRRYEQYF. Combining the CDR3 with reference TRBV28 and TRBJ2-7 gives the whole variable domain DVKVTQSSRYLVKRTGEKVFLECVQDMDHENMFWYRQDPGLGLRLIYFSYDVKMKEKGDIPEGYSVSREKKERFSLILESASTNQTSMYLCASSLEPGRRYEQYFGPGTRLTVT.

The V call is TRBV27, the J call TRBJ1-2, with D uncertain. Trimming pared 0 bases from V and 4 bases from J, leaving 15 bases between. Germline V gene data show CDR1 as MNHEY and CDR2 as SMNVEV (reference sequence). The CDR3 spans 16 residues. For the CDR3, the DNA is TGTGCCAGCAGTTTATCCTCGAGTACGTTCCCCTATGGCTACACCTTC. This codes for CASSLSSSTFPYGYTF.

V usage is TRBV29-1 and J usage is TRBJ1-1, with D perhaps matching TRBD1 (6 bases). Trimming cost V 5 bases and J 6 bases, with 25 bases left between them. Germline V gene lookup returns CDR1 SQVTM and CDR2 ANQGSEA. This CDR3 contains 16 residues. The CDR3 here is CSVKGGAFNMGAEAFF. CDR3 DNA: TGCAGCGTTAAGGGGGGGGCGTTTAATATGGGCGCTGAAGCTTTCTTT.

This clone was recorded only once. The chain joins TRBV6-6 to TRBJ1-2; TRBD1 is a possible D gene (6 bases). Per the germline V gene, CDR1 is MNHNY and CDR2 is SVGAGI (reference sequence). This CDR3 spans 15 amino acids. Between the trimmed V and J ends, which lost 2 bases and 3 bases, there was a span of 13 bases. As DNA, the CDR3 is TGTGCCAGCAGTTACATTACAGGGCTAGACTATGGCTACACCTTC. This codes for CASSYITGLDYGYTF.

V is TRBV21-1 and J is TRBJ1-5. TRBV21-1 is a known pseudogene. The CDR3 spans 18 residues. CDR3 in DNA: TGTGCCAGCAGCCCTAAGAGGAACATGACCGAAGCCAATCAGCCCCAGCATTTT. Its protein product is CASSPKRNMTEANQPQHF.

CDR3 loop: CASSGSGLAGITDTQYF. For the CDR3, the DNA is TGTGCCAGCAGCGGGTCGGGACTAGCGGGGATCACAGATACGCAGTATTTT. This sequence joins TRBV9 and TRBJ2-3, with TRBD2 matching 13 bases. This CDR3 is built from 17 residues. Germline assignment: CDR1 SGDLS and CDR2 YYNGEE. Trimming at V came to 3 bases and at J to 2 bases, leaving 6 bases not matched to a gene.

This chain links TRBV2 with TRBJ1-2; 10 bases are a match to TRBD1. The CDR3 is 15 amino acids. The trim removed 7 bases at V and 8 bases at J, leaving 13 bases unmatched. CDR1 and CDR2 from the germline V gene are SNHLY and FYNNEI. The CDR3 region has the DNA TGTGCCAGCACAAAGGACAGGGGGGGGTCATACGGCTACACCTTC. It yields the protein CASTKDRGGSYGYTF.

The V call is TRBV9, the J call TRBJ2-7; the D is unclear. The CDR3 has 14 amino acids. Germline CDR1 reads SGDLS; CDR2 reads YYNGEE. The V end was cut by 0 bases, the J end by 4 bases, with 11 bases between. The CDR3 loop reads CASSVGAEGYEQYF. Written as DNA, the CDR3 is TGTGCCAGCAGCGTAGGGGCAGAAGGTTACGAGCAGTACTTC.

The chain links TRBV9 to TRBJ2-1, with 7 bases identical to TRBD2. This CDR3 region has 15 residues. Germline lookup yields CDR1 SGDLS and CDR2 YYNGEE. V dropped 4 bases and J dropped 1; count of bases not matched to a gene: 5. The CDR3 is CASSIRGESYNEQFF. As DNA, the CDR3 is TGTGCCAGCAGCATACGGGGGGAGTCCTACAATGAGCAGTTCTTC.

V usage is TRBV6-5 and J usage is TRBJ2-1; D perhaps matches TRBD2 (6 bases). Germline CDR1 reads MNHEY; CDR2 reads SVGAGI. The V and J ends lost 5 bases and 15 bases respectively, with 17 bases between them. The CDR3 has 12 residues. As DNA, the CDR3 is TGTGCCAGCAGTACACCCCACCCCGGGGGGTTCTTC. This encodes CASSTPHPGGFF.

The V and J genes are TRBV7-9 and TRBJ1-2; D unclear. CDR1 is SEHNR, CDR2 FQNEAQ, per germline (reference sequence). The CDR3 sequence is 16 residues long. V shed 2 bases and J shed 0 bases, with 13 bases lying between them. CDR3 sequence: CASSLPARGTNYGYTF. In DNA, the CDR3 is TGTGCCAGCAGCTTACCGGCGCGGGGAACTAACTATGGCTACACCTTC.

This chain uses TRBV9 with TRBJ2-7; D may be TRBD2 (5 bases). Germline V gene lookup returns CDR1 SGDLS and CDR2 YYNGEE. Trimming left V 1 base short and J 0 bases short, with 11 bases between. The CDR3 totals 15 residues. The CDR3 sequence is CASSVQAGLSYEQYF. CDR3 nucleotide sequence: TGTGCCAGCAGCGTACAGGCGGGTCTCTCCTACGAGCAGTACTTC.

This chain links TRBV12-3 or TRBV12-4 with TRBJ1-2; a weak D match, TRBD1 (5 bases). V was shortened by 7 bases and J by 5 bases, with 11 bases between the two germline ends. The CDR3 runs 12 residues. CDR3 in DNA: TGTGCCAGCACCCCCGGGACTTATGGCTACACCTTC. Its translation: CASTPGTYGYTF.

A single count supports this clone. V usage is TRBV27 and J usage is TRBJ2-2; the match to TRBD1 covers 11 bases. Germline V CDR1 and CDR2: MNHEY, SMNVEV (reference sequence). The CDR3 is 16 residues long. V lost 5 bases and J lost 4; bases outside the gene matches: 6. CDR3 DNA: TGTGCCAGCAGTCCACGGACAGGGGGCTTCACCGGGGAGCTGTTTTTT. It is translated as CASSPRTGGFTGELFF.

The chain recombines TRBV19 with TRBJ1-5, with D perhaps matching TRBD1 (5 bases). The CDR3 runs 16 residues. Trimming stripped 3 bases from V and 2 bases from J, with 14 bases between. CDR1 and CDR2 (germline): LNHDA, SQIVND (reference sequence). The CDR3 coding sequence is TGTGCCAGTAGTATTTTTGGGACTTCTGGCAATCAGCCCCAGCATTTT. Its protein is CASSIFGTSGNQPQHF.